Described below is a single T cell receptor beta chain sequence and its context. Original analysis: Reference gene primer amplification gave estimated nucleated cell counts. The method was immunoSEQ multiplex PCR; TCRdb's version includes in-frame clones alone and lacks a portion of them. From that table come the V and J calls and clone size; the DNA was used to work out D and trimming. The sample has more than 85,000 clones; 82% are singletons. These data are taken from a study of blood T cell repertoires in COVID-19. Study details: Spain, Italy and the United States supplied samples that represented acute and convalescent COVID-19. In each case, the material was cDNA or gDNA derived from T cells, B-cell-depleted T cells, or PBMCs.

The germline gives CDR1 MNHNS, CDR2 SASEGT. The V end was cut by 0 bases, the J end by 0 bases, with 9 bases between. CDR3 size: 15 residues. The TCR sequence derives from an elderly man with acute or convalescent COVID-19. The chain recombines TRBV6-1 with TRBJ2-7; D may be TRBD1 (5 bases). Sequenced sample: peripheral blood. CDR3: CASSEAQQVSYEQYF. The CDR3 DNA sequence: TGTGCCAGCAGTGAAGCCCAACAGGTCTCCTACGAGCAGTACTTC.